This TCR beta chain was profiled in a study of T cells in Graves' hyperthyroidism and ophthalmopathy. Regarding the study as a whole: Blood samples included most of the expanded thyroid clonotypes exceeding 0.001. Stable hyperthyroidism was told apart from ophthalmopathy by a model built on 13 V-J features.

The CDR3 loop spans 16 amino acids. Trimming removed 1 base from V and 5 bases from J; junction bases left unmatched: 6. Germline-derived CDR1 and CDR2 are SGHVS and FQNEAQ. PBMCs stemmed from around 9.3 ml fresh peripheral blood. For this clonotype: Its antigen remains unknown.

RNA transcripts yielded amplified TCR beta CDR3 regions. First-round RT-PCR targeting the TCR CDR3 was performed with the HTBI primer set. TCRdb re-analysed the multiplex PCR reads in MiXCR, keeping a single row per CDR3 protein. The sample lists roughly 700,000 distinct CDR3 sequences, around 15% occurring once. The gene calls are TRBV7-8 and TRBJ2-1; 9 bases are a match to TRBD2. Sequencing was done on a sample of blood. The receptor was derived from a young woman with Graves' hyperthyroidism. The chain's CDR3 is CASSLGAGLAHNEQFF. The DNA for the CDR3 is TGTGCCAGCAGCTTAGGGGCGGGACTAGCCCACAATGAGCAGTTCTTC.